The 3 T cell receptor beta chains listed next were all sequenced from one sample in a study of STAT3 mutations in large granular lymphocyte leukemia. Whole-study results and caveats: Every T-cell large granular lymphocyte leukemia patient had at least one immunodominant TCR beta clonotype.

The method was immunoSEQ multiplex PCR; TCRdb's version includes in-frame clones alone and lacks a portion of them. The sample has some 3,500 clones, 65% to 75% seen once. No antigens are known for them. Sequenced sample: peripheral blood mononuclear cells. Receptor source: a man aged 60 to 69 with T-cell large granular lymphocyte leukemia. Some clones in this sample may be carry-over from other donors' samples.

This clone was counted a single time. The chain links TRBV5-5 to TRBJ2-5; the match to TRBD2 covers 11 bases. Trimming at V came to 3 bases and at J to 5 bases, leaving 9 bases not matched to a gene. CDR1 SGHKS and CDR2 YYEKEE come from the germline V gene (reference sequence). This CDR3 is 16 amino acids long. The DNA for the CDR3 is TGTGCCAGCAGCTCCGATAGCGGGAGGGCCGGGGAGACCCAGTACTTC. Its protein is CASSSDSGRAGETQYF.

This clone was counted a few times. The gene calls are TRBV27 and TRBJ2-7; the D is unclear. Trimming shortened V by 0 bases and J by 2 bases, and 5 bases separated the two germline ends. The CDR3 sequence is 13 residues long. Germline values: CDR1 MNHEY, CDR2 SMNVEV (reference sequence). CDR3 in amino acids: CASSLSPPYEQYF. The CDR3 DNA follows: TGTGCCAGCAGTTTATCCCCCCCCTACGAGCAGTACTTC.

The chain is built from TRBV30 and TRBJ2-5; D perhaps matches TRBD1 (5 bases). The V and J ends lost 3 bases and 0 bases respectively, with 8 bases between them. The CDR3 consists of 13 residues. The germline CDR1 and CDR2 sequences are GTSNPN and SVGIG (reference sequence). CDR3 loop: CAWRTDNQETQYF. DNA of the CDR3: TGTGCCTGGAGAACGGACAACCAAGAGACCCAGTACTTC.